The 25 T cell receptor beta chains below were found in one sample sequenced in a study of monozygotic twins with inflammatory bowel disease. TCRdb reprocessed the 5' RACE reads; each CDR3 protein has one entry and no DNA is given. The sample has under 200,000 distinct CDR3 sequences. Sample: blood. These receptors all come from a human donor with ulcerative colitis or Crohn's disease, or a healthy co-twin of an affected twin (not recorded which).

The genes are TRBV7-2 and TRBJ2-7; the TCRdb D gene call, TRBD2, has no DNA to confirm it. Germline CDR1 SGHTA, CDR2 FQGNSA. The CDR3 contains 12 residues. CDR3 region: CASSLVGSEQYF.

The chain employs TRBV6-5 and TRBJ2-7; there is no DNA to check the TCRdb D call of TRBD1. This CDR3 is built from 13 residues. Germline V lookup: CDR1 MNHEY, CDR2 SVGAGI. The chain's CDR3 is CASSRTGSYEQYF.

V gene TRBV4-1 combines with J gene TRBJ2-7; TCRdb's D call, TRBD2, is unchecked because there is no DNA. The CDR3 loop spans 17 amino acids. Germline lookup yields CDR1 MGHRA and CDR2 YSYEKL. The CDR3 is CASSQDFTSGRAYEQYF.

V and J are TRBV29-1 and TRBJ2-1; the D gene TCRdb calls, TRBD2, cannot be checked with no DNA. This CDR3 is 13 amino acids long. Germline-derived CDR1 and CDR2 are SQVTM and ANQGSEA. The CDR3 sequence: CSANSGTASEQFF.

V gene TRBV7-9 combines with J gene TRBJ2-7. From germline, CDR1 is SEHNR and CDR2 FQNEAQ (reference sequence). The CDR3 sequence is 13 residues long. The CDR3 here is CASSLQASYEQYF.

V and J are TRBV3-1 and TRBJ1-4; TCRdb names TRBD1, which stays unverified in the absence of DNA. The CDR3 totals 16 residues. Per the germline V gene, CDR1 is LGHDT and CDR2 is YNNKEL (reference sequence). This CDR3 reads CASSQFRTGSNEKLFF.

This CDR3 is CASSQDSYEQYF. This chain joins TRBV3-1 and TRBJ2-7. The CDR3 is made up of 12 amino acids. Germline values: CDR1 LGHDT, CDR2 YNNKEL (reference sequence).

The chain carries TRBV20-1 and TRBJ1-2; lacking DNA, the TRBD1 call made by TCRdb goes unchecked. Germline CDR1 and CDR2: DFQATT and SNEGSKA (reference sequence). The CDR3 consists of 13 residues. CDR3 in amino acids: CSASTGGNYGYTF.

The chain joins TRBV21-1 to TRBJ1-1; TCRdb designates TRBD1, a call that cannot be tested without DNA. TRBV21-1 is listed as a pseudogene. The CDR3 has 15 amino acids. CDR3 protein: CASSKSSRGCTEAFF.

The gene calls are TRBV2 and TRBJ1-2; TCRdb's D call, TRBD1, is unchecked because there is no DNA. The CDR3 extends over 15 amino acids. Germline CDR1 and CDR2: SNHLY and FYNNEI. The CDR3 is CASSERPRGLTGYTF. Full variable domain (outside the CDR3, taken from reference TRBV2 and TRBJ1-2): EPEVTQTPSHQVTQMGQEVILRCVPISNHLYFYWYRQILGQKVEFLVSFYNNEISEKSEIFDDQFSVERPDGSNFTLKIRSTKLEDSAMYFCASSERPRGLTGYTFGSGTRLTVV.

CDR3 region: CATSLGWREQTQYF. This chain links TRBV15 with TRBJ2-5. The CDR3 is 14 amino acids. Germline assignment: CDR1 LNHNV and CDR2 YYDKDF (reference sequence).

The chain has TRBV30 and TRBJ2-5. The CDR3 spans 12 residues. Looked up from germline, CDR1 is GTSNPN and CDR2 is SVGIG (reference sequence). The CDR3 loop is CAWSVQGVTQYF.

The rearrangement joins TRBV3-1 to TRBJ2-2; the TCRdb call, TRBD1, lacks DNA for checking. The CDR3 consists of 16 residues. Germline-derived CDR1 and CDR2 are LGHDT and YNNKEL (reference sequence). The chain's CDR3 is CASSQTPGPPTGELFF.

The gene calls are TRBV27 and TRBJ1-6. The germline V gene encodes CDR1 MNHEY and CDR2 SMNVEV (reference sequence). The CDR3 sequence is 14 residues long. The CDR3 spells CASRSSSYNSPLHF.

V usage is TRBV11-3 and J usage is TRBJ2-1; with no DNA, the TCRdb D assignment of TRBD2 cannot be verified. This CDR3 has 16 residues. Germline lookup yields CDR1 SGHNT and CDR2 YENEEA. The CDR3 region is CASSLVGLAGGNEQFF. Full variable domain (outside the CDR3, taken from reference TRBV11-3 and TRBJ2-1): EAGVVQSPRYKIIEKKQPVAFWCNPISGHNTLYWYLQNLGQGPELLIRYENEEAVDDSQLPKDRFSAERLKGVDSTLKIQPAELGDSAVYLCASSLVGLAGGNEQFFGPGTRLTVL.

This chain joins TRBV7-6 and TRBJ1-1; absent DNA, TCRdb's TRBD1 call cannot be checked. From germline, CDR1 is SGHVS and CDR2 FNYEAQ. The CDR3 has 14 amino acids. This CDR3 reads CASSPGQVNTEAFF. Together with reference TRBV7-6 and TRBJ1-1, the CDR3 gives the full variable domain: GAGVSQSPRYKVTKRGQDVALRCDPISGHVSLYWYRQALGQGPEFLTYFNYEAQQDKSGLPNDRFSAERPEGSISTLTIQRTEQRDSAMYRCASSPGQVNTEAFFGQGTRLTVV.

The chain combines TRBV2 with TRBJ2-7; the D call of TRBD2 rests on TCRdb alone, since no DNA is present to check it. This CDR3 has 12 residues. CDR1 and CDR2 (germline): SNHLY, FYNNEI. CDR3 region: CASKVGSYEQYF.

This rearrangement joins TRBV7-2 to TRBJ2-5; TCRdb names TRBD2, which stays unverified in the absence of DNA. The CDR3 spans 13 residues. Germline V CDR1 and CDR2: SGHTA, FQGNSA. The CDR3 reads CASSSAREETQYF.

The V and J genes are TRBV28 and TRBJ1-2; checking the TCRdb D call of TRBD1 is not possible without DNA. The CDR3 spans 13 residues. The germline V gene encodes CDR1 MDHEN and CDR2 SYDVKM. The CDR3 spells CASSLLTGIAYTF.

The chain combines TRBV3-1 with TRBJ2-2. CDR1 LGHDT and CDR2 YNNKEL come from the germline V gene (reference sequence). The CDR3 is 12 amino acids. CDR3 sequence reads: CASSLLDEELFF. Combining the CDR3 with reference TRBV3-1 and TRBJ2-2 gives the whole variable domain DTAVSQTPKYLVTQMGNDKSIKCEQNLGHDTMYWYKQDSKKFLKIMFSYNNKELIINETVPNRFSPKSPDKAHLNLHINSLELGDSAVYFCASSLLDEELFFGEGSRLTVL.

V is TRBV20-1 and J is TRBJ2-2; as DNA is missing, the TRBD1 call by TCRdb cannot be tested. The CDR3 is made up of 14 amino acids. Germline V gives CDR1 DFQATT, CDR2 SNEGSKA (reference sequence). CDR3 protein: CSARLSTGTGELFF.

V usage is TRBV28 and J usage is TRBJ2-7; the TRBD1 assignment by TCRdb is unverifiable without DNA. The CDR3 sequence is 12 residues long. Germline V gene sequence: CDR1 MDHEN, CDR2 SYDVKM. CDR3 amino acids: CATGTTTYEQYF.

The rearrangement links TRBV7-8 to TRBJ2-7; TCRdb proposes TRBD2, but this gene call is untestable without DNA. Germline CDR1 SGHVS, CDR2 FQNEAQ. The CDR3 runs 14 residues. The CDR3 loop reads CASSSTSALYEQYF.

The chain combines TRBV5-1 with TRBJ1-6; TCRdb returns TRBD1, unconfirmable since there is no DNA. Germline CDR1 is SGHRS and CDR2 is YFSETQ. The CDR3 runs to 16 residues. Here the CDR3 reads CASSLVFDRGDSPLHF.

The chain links TRBV4-3 to TRBJ2-1. The CDR3 sequence is 17 residues long. Germline values: CDR1 LGHNA, CDR2 YSLEER. CDR3 sequence reads: CASSQESTRSEHNEQFF.